A selection of T cell receptor beta chains follows, all from one sample in a study of CD8 T cells in Susac syndrome. TCRdb redid the calling of the immunoSEQ multiplex PCR reads with MiXCR, one entry per CDR3 protein. The profile shows 400,000 to 550,000 distinct CDR3 sequences, 85% to 90% of them singletons. The source material was CD8+ T cells from PBMCs. The receptors here all came from a human donor with multiple sclerosis. Each CDR3 is given with its conserved first and last residue. Fields, in order: V gene, J gene, CDR3 protein.

V gene: TRBV27
J gene: TRBJ2-7
CDR3 protein: CASSLVQTDYEQYF

V gene: TRBV19
J gene: TRBJ2-1
CDR3 protein: CASSILGGVYNEQFF

V gene: TRBV6-1
J gene: TRBJ1-1
CDR3 protein: CASSHLQGNTEAFF

V gene: TRBV6-5
J gene: TRBJ1-1
CDR3 protein: CASSYNPGGYTEAFF

V gene: TRBV2
J gene: TRBJ2-7
CDR3 protein: CASFGGGEGDEQYF

V gene: TRBV5-5
J gene: TRBJ2-7
CDR3 protein: CASSYKGISYEQYF

V gene: TRBV29-1
J gene: TRBJ1-2
CDR3 protein: CSVESLWGERGYGYTF

V gene: TRBV20-1
J gene: TRBJ2-5
CDR3 protein: CSARRGYGLATVLNQETQYF

V gene: TRBV6-6
J gene: TRBJ2-6
CDR3 protein: CASATGRNSGANVLTF

V gene: TRBV25-1
J gene: TRBJ1-4
CDR3 protein: CASSDPQQGGTTNEKLFF

V gene: TRBV27
J gene: TRBJ2-7
CDR3 protein: CASSSPTPYEQYF

V gene: TRBV18
J gene: TRBJ2-7
CDR3 protein: CASSQSNSYEQYF

V gene: TRBV10-2
J gene: TRBJ2-1
CDR3 protein: CASSAKLAGGYNEQFF

V gene: TRBV28
J gene: TRBJ2-3
CDR3 protein: CASSTTHSGFRTDTQYF

V gene: TRBV30
J gene: TRBJ2-1
CDR3 protein: CAWSVPRTGDYNEQFF

V gene: TRBV28
J gene: TRBJ2-7
CDR3 protein: CASSFRGVPEQYF

V gene: TRBV2
J gene: TRBJ2-7
CDR3 protein: CASSPGLAGAYYEQYF

V gene: TRBV27
J gene: TRBJ1-5
CDR3 protein: CASSLSGQGNQPQHF

V gene: TRBV12-2
J gene: TRBJ1-3
CDR3 protein: CASRLMTDSGNTIYF

V gene: TRBV6-5
J gene: TRBJ1-1
CDR3 protein: CASSYEVGQKVAFF

V gene: TRBV20-1
J gene: TRBJ2-7
CDR3 protein: CSARGPPLPYEQYF

V gene: TRBV4-1
J gene: TRBJ1-1
CDR3 protein: CASQTGVSTEAFF

V gene: TRBV6-1
J gene: TRBJ2-7
CDR3 protein: CASSPLGGRANYEQYF

V gene: TRBV12-5
J gene: TRBJ1-1
CDR3 protein: CASGFLSHTEAFF

V gene: TRBV6-4
J gene: TRBJ2-3
CDR3 protein: CASSGGTGTDTQYF

V gene: TRBV3-1
J gene: TRBJ2-1
CDR3 protein: CASSQEGGEDNEQFF

V gene: TRBV30
J gene: TRBJ2-7
CDR3 protein: CAWSVVLAGAYEQYF

V gene: TRBV3-1
J gene: TRBJ2-1
CDR3 protein: CASSQDRGTNNEQFF

V gene: TRBV7-6
J gene: TRBJ2-7
CDR3 protein: CASSLSVVYEQYF

V gene: TRBV7-9
J gene: TRBJ2-1
CDR3 protein: CASSRRTSGSDNEQFF

V gene: TRBV19
J gene: TRBJ1-1
CDR3 protein: CASSSEPDREITEAFF

V gene: TRBV27
J gene: TRBJ2-7
CDR3 protein: CASSFGNSGVYEQYF

V gene: TRBV15
J gene: TRBJ2-7
CDR3 protein: CATSRDASGGPYEQYF

V gene: TRBV11-2
J gene: TRBJ2-7
CDR3 protein: CASSWESSYEQYF

V gene: TRBV5-1
J gene: TRBJ1-1
CDR3 protein: CASSWTGGVSEAFF

V gene: TRBV27
J gene: TRBJ2-5
CDR3 protein: CASSWTLNQETQYF

V gene: TRBV28
J gene: TRBJ2-1
CDR3 protein: CASSLVRNSYNEQFF

V gene: TRBV5-4
J gene: TRBJ2-2
CDR3 protein: CASIPPRGRGTGELFF

V gene: TRBV5-1
J gene: TRBJ2-4
CDR3 protein: CASSLTSGENIQYF

V gene: TRBV5-1
J gene: TRBJ1-2
CDR3 protein: CASSLVGAQWGYTF

V gene: TRBV29-1
J gene: TRBJ2-3
CDR3 protein: CSVVRELSDTQYF

V gene: TRBV3-1
J gene: TRBJ1-2
CDR3 protein: CASSQGIVGYTF

V gene: TRBV18
J gene: TRBJ2-1
CDR3 protein: CASSPISYNEQFF

V gene: TRBV27
J gene: TRBJ2-2
CDR3 protein: CASTPQGPGELFF